Listed below are T cell receptor beta chains from one sample, sequenced in a study of cytomegalovirus exposure and HLA in healthy donors. Using immunoSEQ multiplex PCR, the repertoire was profiled, and TCRdb retains in-frame clones only, with some absent. The table records about 150,000 clones, 86% of them present only once. Sequencing input: PBMCs. These receptors were taken from a young man in good health and CMV-seropositive. The CDR3 runs from the conserved cysteine through the conserved F or W. A D gene is named only where the DNA matches it firmly. Clone size is shown for a subset of rows, as once, few, many or a class of expanded clone.

clone_size: once
v_call: TRBV5-5
j_call: TRBJ2-3
d_call: TRBD1
cdr3_length: 19
cdr3_aa: CASSHPGQDFDEDADTQYF
cdr3_nt: TGTGCCAGCAGCCATCCGGGACAGGACTTCGACGAAGACGCAGATACGCAGTATTTT

clone_size: few
v_call: TRBV5-1
j_call: TRBJ2-7
d_call: TRBD1
cdr3_length: 13
cdr3_aa: CASKGQGTYEQYF
cdr3_nt: TGCGCCAGCAAGGGACAGGGTACCTACGAGCAGTACTTC

clone_size: -
v_call: TRBV7-3
j_call: TRBJ1-1
d_call: TRBD1
cdr3_length: 15
cdr3_aa: CASRPGQGDGTEAFF
cdr3_nt: TGTGCCAGCAGACCAGGACAGGGGGACGGGACTGAAGCTTTCTTT

clone_size: -
v_call: TRBV7-2
j_call: TRBJ1-2
d_call: -
cdr3_length: 13
cdr3_aa: CASSFTTGFGYTF
cdr3_nt: TGTGCCAGCAGCTTCACGACGGGGTTTGGCTACACCTTC

clone_size: -
v_call: TRBV7-3
j_call: TRBJ2-3
d_call: TRBD2
cdr3_length: 16
cdr3_aa: CASSLGATSGRGKQYF
cdr3_nt: TGTGCCAGCAGCCTCGGCGCCACTAGCGGGAGGGGGAAGCAGTATTTT

clone_size: -
v_call: TRBV7-2
j_call: TRBJ1-2
d_call: -
cdr3_length: 14
cdr3_aa: CASSHQGGARGYTF
cdr3_nt: TGTGCCAGCAGCCACCAGGGAGGCGCGCGGGGCTACACCTTC

clone_size: once
v_call: TRBV6-5
j_call: TRBJ1-5
d_call: TRBD1
cdr3_length: 15
cdr3_aa: CASSSLDRANQPQHF
cdr3_nt: TGTGCCAGCAGTTCCCTGGACAGGGCCAATCAGCCCCAGCATTTT

clone_size: -
v_call: TRBV2
j_call: TRBJ2-7
d_call: TRBD2
cdr3_length: 13
cdr3_aa: CASLASGGYEQYF
cdr3_nt: TGTGCCAGCCTGGCTAGCGGGGGCTACGAGCAGTACTTC

clone_size: -
v_call: TRBV5-6
j_call: TRBJ2-7
d_call: TRBD1
cdr3_length: 17
cdr3_aa: CASSSHLLDRDIYEQYF
cdr3_nt: TGTGCCAGCAGCTCCCACCTACTGGACAGGGATATTTACGAGCAGTACTTC

clone_size: -
v_call: TRBV7-2
j_call: TRBJ2-7
d_call: -
cdr3_length: 13
cdr3_aa: CASTWGNSYEQYF
cdr3_nt: TGTGCCAGCACCTGGGGCAATTCCTACGAGCAGTACTTC

clone_size: -
v_call: TRBV6-6
j_call: TRBJ1-2
d_call: TRBD1
cdr3_length: 16
cdr3_aa: CASDRQGSPLNYGYTF
cdr3_nt: TGTGCCAGCGATCGACAGGGGTCCCCCTTAAACTATGGCTACACCTTC

clone_size: -
v_call: TRBV28
j_call: TRBJ2-1
d_call: TRBD2
cdr3_length: 14
cdr3_aa: CASGLAGGDNEQFF
cdr3_nt: TGTGCCAGCGGACTAGCGGGAGGGGACAATGAGCAGTTCTTC

clone_size: few
v_call: TRBV5-1
j_call: TRBJ1-6
d_call: -
cdr3_length: 16
cdr3_aa: CASSLGQSPYNSPLHF
cdr3_nt: TGCGCCAGCAGCCTGGGACAATCTCCCTATAATTCACCCCTCCACTTT

clone_size: -
v_call: TRBV5-4
j_call: TRBJ2-3
d_call: -
cdr3_length: 15
cdr3_aa: CASSFPRERTDTQYF
cdr3_nt: TGTGCCAGCAGCTTCCCCCGGGAGAGGACAGATACGCAGTATTTT

clone_size: -
v_call: TRBV30
j_call: TRBJ2-5
d_call: TRBD1
cdr3_length: 15
cdr3_aa: CALTRQGIGRETQYF
cdr3_nt: TGTGCCTTAACACGACAGGGGATTGGACGGGAGACCCAGTACTTC

clone_size: -
v_call: TRBV27
j_call: TRBJ2-7
d_call: -
cdr3_length: 14
cdr3_aa: CASSFADSSYEQYF
cdr3_nt: TGTGCCAGCAGTTTTGCGGACAGCTCCTACGAGCAGTACTTC

clone_size: -
v_call: TRBV5-6
j_call: TRBJ2-5
d_call: TRBD2
cdr3_length: 12
cdr3_aa: CASSLAGGYWYF
cdr3_nt: TGTGCCAGCAGCTTGGCGGGGGGTTACTGGTACTTC

clone_size: once
v_call: TRBV4-3
j_call: TRBJ2-7
d_call: TRBD2
cdr3_length: 16
cdr3_aa: CASSQETSGRLGEQYF
cdr3_nt: TGCGCCAGCAGCCAAGAGACTAGCGGGAGGCTAGGGGAGCAGTACTTC

clone_size: once
v_call: TRBV10-1
j_call: TRBJ2-7
d_call: -
cdr3_length: 14
cdr3_aa: CASSVYEGLHEQYF
cdr3_nt: TGCGCCAGCAGTGTTTACGAGGGACTCCACGAGCAGTACTTC

clone_size: -
v_call: TRBV27
j_call: TRBJ1-2
d_call: -
cdr3_length: 15
cdr3_aa: CASSFGQSPIYGYTF
cdr3_nt: TGTGCCAGCAGTTTTGGACAGTCCCCGATCTATGGCTACACCTTC

clone_size: -
v_call: TRBV11-1
j_call: TRBJ2-7
d_call: -
cdr3_length: 14
cdr3_aa: CASSLGYSSYEQYF
cdr3_nt: TGTGCCAGCAGCTTAGGGTACAGCTCCTACGAGCAGTACTTC

clone_size: -
v_call: TRBV25-1
j_call: TRBJ2-3
d_call: -
cdr3_length: 13
cdr3_aa: CASTWAKSGTQYF
cdr3_nt: TGTGCCAGCACCTGGGCCAAATCGGGGACGCAGTATTTT